This is a list of T cell receptor beta chains from one sample in a study of tumor-infiltrating lymphocytes in glioblastoma multiforme. TCRdb reanalysed the multiplex PCR reads using MiXCR and keeps one entry per CDR3 protein. Here the sample spans around 9,300 distinct CDR3 sequences, 74% being singletons. Sequences were obtained from brain tumor tissue. The receptors were gathered from a male donor with glioblastoma. The CDR3 runs from the conserved cysteine through the conserved F or W. Clone size is shown for a subset of rows, as once, few, many or a class of expanded clone.

abundance,v_gene,j_gene,CDR3aa
few,TRBV11-2,TRBJ2-1,CASSLGGGSNEQFF
NA,TRBV4-2,TRBJ2-1,CASSLPSRGVSNEQFF
few,TRBV4-1,TRBJ1-3,CASSHVLKVSGDTIYF
NA,TRBV4-3,TRBJ2-1,CASSQGTTGGFYNEQFF
NA,TRBV20-1,TRBJ2-7,CSARDTRLAGSYEQYF
NA,TRBV4-1,TRBJ1-5,CASPRGGRGQPQHF
NA,TRBV6-6,TRBJ1-1,CASSYSKGYRGLTEAFF
NA,TRBV6-1,TRBJ1-1,CASSEDSLGWGTEAFF
NA,TRBV7-3,TRBJ1-6,CASSPRGGGNLPLHF
NA,TRBV20-1,TRBJ2-1,CSARRDNEQFF
NA,TRBV12-3/TRBV12-4,TRBJ2-7,CASSSTDRSYEQYF
NA,TRBV20-1,TRBJ1-6,CSAGGRGLVNSPLHF
NA,TRBV6-5,TRBJ1-2,CASSYSTGGFDGYTF
NA,TRBV4-1,TRBJ2-2,CASSQETSGIYTWELYF
NA,TRBV29-1,TRBJ2-2,CSVSLFEGQGNTGELFF
NA,TRBV11-1,TRBJ2-2,CASSLFRGETGELLF
few,TRBV11-3,TRBJ2-7,CASSLFASSYEQYF
NA,TRBV20-1,TRBJ2-3,CNSSRPGLAGGPSSIDTQYF
NA,TRBV7-9,TRBJ1-2,CASSGSTGGGYTF
NA,TRBV10-2,TRBJ1-5,CASRGAGRNQPQHF
NA,TRBV6-5,NA,CASSYSWPTYEQYF
NA,TRBV7-9,TRBJ2-7,CASSPPTGSSYEQYF
NA,TRBV11-2,TRBJ1-2,CASRDLRQAHDYGYTF
NA,TRBV6-5,TRBJ2-1,CASSNGRGGATEQFF
NA,TRBV4-1,TRBJ2-2,CASSQVRGPELFF
many,TRBV11-2,TRBJ2-7,CASGLAYEQYF